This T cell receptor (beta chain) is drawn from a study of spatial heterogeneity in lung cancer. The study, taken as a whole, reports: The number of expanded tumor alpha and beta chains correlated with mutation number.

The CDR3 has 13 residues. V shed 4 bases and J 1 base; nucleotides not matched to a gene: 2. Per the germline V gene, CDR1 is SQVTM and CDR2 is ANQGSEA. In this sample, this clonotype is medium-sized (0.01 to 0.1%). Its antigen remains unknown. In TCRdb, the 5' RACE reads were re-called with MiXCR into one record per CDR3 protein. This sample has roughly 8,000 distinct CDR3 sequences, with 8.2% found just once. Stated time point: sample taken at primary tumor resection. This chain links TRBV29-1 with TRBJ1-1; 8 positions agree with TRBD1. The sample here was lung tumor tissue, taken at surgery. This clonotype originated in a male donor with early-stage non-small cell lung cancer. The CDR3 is CSVGQGKNTEAFF. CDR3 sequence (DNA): TGCAGCGTTGGACAGGGGAAGAACACTGAAGCTTTCTTT.